Listed here are 16 T cell receptor beta chains from one sample, sequenced in a study of blood T cell repertoires in COVID-19. Assay: immunoSEQ multiplex PCR; the TCRdb copy retains only in-frame clones and omits some. There are more than 300,000 clones in the sample; around 86% occur only once, and approximately 5% lies in the top ten. Sequencing was performed on PBMCs or T cells enriched from blood (not recorded which). Receptors were obtained from a woman aged 50 to 65 who had recovered from COVID-19.

The chain employs TRBV19 and TRBJ1-1; 7 bases match TRBD1. The CDR3 has 15 residues. Germline V gene data show CDR1 as LNHDA and CDR2 as SQIVND (reference sequence). J gave up 1 base and V 7 bases, and 9 bases lay outside the gene matches. CDR3 residues: CASISRDRGNTEAFF. CDR3 coding DNA: TGTGCCAGTATCAGCCGGGACAGAGGGAACACTGAAGCTTTCTTT.

This chain joins TRBV6-5 and TRBJ1-3; possible D gene TRBD1, 5 bases. The CDR3 extends over 16 amino acids. Germline CDR1 reads MNHEY; CDR2 reads SVGAGI. Trimming removed 0 bases at V and 2 bases at J, with 11 bases between. In DNA form, the CDR3 reads TGTGCCAGCAGTTACTCCCCGACAGTTCCTGGAAACACCATATATTTT. Translated, it gives CASSYSPTVPGNTIYF.

V usage is TRBV7-9 and J usage is TRBJ1-4; no clear D gene. Trimming cost V 6 bases and J 4 bases, with 15 bases left between them. Germline loops: CDR1 SEHNR, CDR2 FQNEAQ (reference sequence). The CDR3 covers 15 residues. The CDR3 is CASSPQEQSNEKLFF. The DNA for the CDR3 is TGTGCCAGCAGTCCCCAGGAACAGAGTAATGAAAAACTGTTTTTT.

V gene TRBV4-1 combines with J gene TRBJ2-3; D is possibly TRBD1 (6 bases). The CDR3 totals 16 residues. Germline assignment: CDR1 MGHRA and CDR2 YSYEKL. The germline V and J ends were trimmed by 0 bases and 2 bases, with 12 bases remaining between them. The CDR3 DNA sequence: TGCGCCAGCAGCCAAGACATCCAGGGGACCACAGATACGCAGTATTTT. Protein sequence: CASSQDIQGTTDTQYF.

The rearrangement links TRBV19 to TRBJ1-2; D gene unclear. V gave up 7 bases and J gave up 7 bases, with 22 bases separating them. The CDR3 spans 15 residues. The germline V gene has CDR1 LNHDA and CDR2 SQIVND (reference sequence). The CDR3: CASMGAGRTFGGYTF. The CDR3, as DNA: TGTGCCAGTATGGGAGCGGGCAGAACTTTCGGTGGCTACACCTTC.

In nucleotides, the CDR3 is TGTGCCAGCAGCCTGGAGATGAACACTGAAGCTTTCTTT. It yields the protein CASSLEMNTEAFF. The chain combines TRBV11-3 with TRBJ1-1; D not resolved. CDR3 size: 13 residues. Trimming left V 5 bases short and J 0 bases short, with 7 bases between. Germline lookup yields CDR1 SGHNT and CDR2 YENEEA.

The V gene is TRBV6-6, the J gene TRBJ1-5; possibly TRBD1 for D (5 bases). Germline CDR1 MNHNY, CDR2 SVGAGI (reference sequence). This CDR3 is 16 amino acids long. V was cut by 6 bases and J by 2 bases, with 17 bases left in between. The DNA for the CDR3 is TGTGCCAGCAGCCACGGGGGGACTGGGCGCAATCAGCCCCAGCATTTT. Translating it yields CASSHGGTGRNQPQHF.

J is TRBJ1-5 and V is TRBV10-3; D remains unclear. This CDR3 has 13 residues. Trimming left V 0 bases short and J 7 bases short, with 7 bases between. From germline, CDR1 is ENHRY and CDR2 SYGVKD. Here the CDR3 DNA reads TGTGCCATCAGTGAGTCGGGCCAACAGCCCCAGCATTTT. Encoded protein: CAISESGQQPQHF.

V is TRBV7-3 and J is TRBJ1-2; 9 nucleotides line up with TRBD1. Germline CDR1 is SGHTA and CDR2 is FQGTGA. This CDR3 is built from 14 residues. V lost 5 bases to trimming and J lost 7 bases; unmatched junction nucleotides: 8. The CDR3 DNA is TGTGCCAGCAGCCCAACAGGGGGCCGGGGTGGCTACACCTTC. Translated: CASSPTGGRGGYTF.

V is TRBV5-1 and J is TRBJ1-2, with 9 bases identical to TRBD1. The CDR3 extends over 15 amino acids. After removal of 4 bases from V and 1 base from J, the junction contained 5 bases not matched to a gene. Germline V gives CDR1 SGHRS, CDR2 YFSETQ. The CDR3 DNA reads as TGCGCCAGCAGCGTACGGACAGGGGATAACTATGGCTACACCTTC. It yields the protein CASSVRTGDNYGYTF.

This sequence joins TRBV15 and TRBJ2-1; 7 nucleotides agree with TRBD2. This CDR3 has 13 residues. Germline V gives CDR1 LNHNV, CDR2 YYDKDF (reference sequence). V was clipped by 3 bases and J by 15 bases; unmatched bases: 11. The CDR3, as DNA: TGTGCCACCAGCAGGGTTTCGACTAGCAGTTGGTTCTTC. Translation: CATSRVSTSSWFF.

The rearrangement joins TRBV30 to TRBJ2-7; D is unclear. V was cut by 4 bases and J by 0 bases, with 7 bases left in between. This CDR3 region has 12 residues. Germline loops: CDR1 GTSNPN, CDR2 SVGIG (reference sequence). The CDR3 sequence: CAWNFYSYEQYF. For the CDR3, the DNA is TGTGCCTGGAATTTCTACTCCTACGAGCAGTACTTC.

The rearrangement uses TRBV4-2 and TRBJ2-7; 8 positions agree with TRBD2. CDR1 and CDR2 from the germline V gene are LGHNA and YNFKEQ. CDR3 size: 17 residues. V was clipped by 2 bases and J by 2 bases; unmatched bases: 11. The CDR3 region is CASSQPIRAGGPYEQYF. CDR3 nucleotides: TGTGCCAGCAGCCAACCTATAAGGGCGGGAGGTCCCTACGAGCAGTACTTC.

The chain has TRBV5-6 and TRBJ2-5, with TRBD1 matching 9 bases. Germline trimming cut 4 bases from V and 2 bases from J; bases unmatched to any gene: 6. The CDR3 consists of 15 residues. CDR1 SGHDT and CDR2 YYEEEE come from the germline V gene. The CDR3 nucleotides read TGTGCCAGCAGCCCTGACAGGGGGTGGCAAGAGACCCAGTACTTC. Translation gives CASSPDRGWQETQYF.

This clone has more than one count but fewer than ten. This chain joins TRBV2 and TRBJ1-5; 7 nucleotides line up with TRBD1. There are 16 residues in the CDR3. V gave up 8 bases and J gave up 3 bases; unmatched junction bases: 13. The germline CDR1 and CDR2 sequences are SNHLY and FYNNEI. Written as DNA, the CDR3 is TGTGCCAGCGGACCACATGGGACAGCCGTCAATCAGCCCCAGCATTTT. Translating it yields CASGPHGTAVNQPQHF.

This clone was counted a few times. CDR3 region: CASSEVSGADTEAFF. The CDR3, as DNA: TGTGCCAGCAGTGAAGTGTCAGGGGCAGACACTGAAGCTTTCTTT. The rearrangement links TRBV6-1 to TRBJ1-1, with a possible D match to TRBD1 (6 bases). With 1 base removed from V and 3 bases from J, the gap between germline ends came to 12 bases. CDR3 size: 15 residues. Germline V gene data show CDR1 as MNHNS and CDR2 as SASEGT.